The 18 T cell receptor beta chains below come from one sample, sequenced in a study of OX40 agonist ivuxolimab in advanced cancers. The assay was immunoSEQ multiplex PCR, and TCRdb's table has in-frame clones only and misses some. The sample carries around 50,000 clones, around 77% recorded once. The material sequenced was CD4+ or CD8+ T cells sorted from blood, taken in a trial of the OX40 agonist ivuxolimab. These receptors all come from an adult with an advanced solid tumor such as melanoma, head and neck, liver or kidney cancer.

The chain has TRBV28 and TRBJ2-1, with 12 nucleotides matching TRBD2. Germline values: CDR1 MDHEN, CDR2 SYDVKM. J gave up 5 bases and V 5 bases, and 7 bases lay outside the gene matches. The CDR3 contains 16 residues. The CDR3 bases are TGTGCCAGCAGTATCACGGGACTAGCGGGCAACAATGAGCAGTTCTTC. As protein: CASSITGLAGNNEQFF.

This chain uses TRBV2 with TRBJ1-1; D possibly corresponds to TRBD1 (6 bases). The CDR3 spans 18 residues. Deletions cut 6 bases from V and 2 bases from J, with 25 bases between. Germline CDR1 is SNHLY and CDR2 is FYNNEI. CDR3 loop: CASRAVGRHPGANTEAFF. CDR3 sequence (DNA): TGTGCCAGCAGGGCCGTTGGGCGTCATCCAGGGGCCAACACTGAAGCTTTCTTT.

The J gene is TRBJ1-1, the V gene TRBV4-1; no firm D call. Trimming left V 4 bases short and J 3 bases short, with 12 bases between. The CDR3 has 14 residues. From germline, CDR1 is MGHRA and CDR2 YSYEKL. The CDR3 here is CASSRPLRDTEAFF. In DNA form, the CDR3 reads TGCGCCAGCAGCCGCCCACTTAGGGACACTGAAGCTTTCTTT.

The genes are TRBV9 and TRBJ2-1; TRBD1 matches at 12 bases. Germline V gene data show CDR1 as SGDLS and CDR2 as YYNGEE. J lost 4 bases, V lost 3 bases, and 5 bases had no gene match. CDR3 size: 16 residues. The CDR3 here is CASSDRDRGPYNEQFF. In nucleotides, the CDR3 is TGTGCCAGCAGCGACCGGGACAGGGGGCCTTACAATGAGCAGTTCTTC.

The rearrangement uses TRBV7-3 and TRBJ2-3; no firm D call. Trimming took 2 bases from V and 5 from J, leaving 14 bases between them. Germline V CDR1 and CDR2: SGHTA, FQGTGA. The CDR3 extends over 15 amino acids. The CDR3 DNA reads TGTGCCAGCAGCTTATATGTCTCGACGGTAGATACGCAGTATTTT. It codes for CASSLYVSTVDTQYF. Full variable domain (rest looked up from reference TRBV7-3 and TRBJ2-3): GAGVSQTPSNKVTEKGKYVELRCDPISGHTALYWYRQSLGQGPEFLIYFQGTGAADDSGLPNDRFFAVRPEGSVSTLKIQRTERGDSAVYLCASSLYVSTVDTQYFGPGTRLTVL.

This chain uses TRBV5-1 with TRBJ2-5, with TRBD2 matching over 11 bases. Germline values: CDR1 SGHRS, CDR2 YFSETQ. Trimming took 3 bases from V and 0 from J; bases not matched to a gene: 13. The CDR3 covers 19 residues. This CDR3 reads CASSSPPTLAGEDQETQYF. The CDR3 nucleotides are TGCGCCAGCAGCTCCCCCCCAACACTAGCGGGAGAGGACCAAGAGACCCAGTACTTC.

The table lists this clone with a count of one. CDR3 amino acids: CASSPGQHGYTF. The CDR3 coding sequence is TGTGCCAGCAGTCCCGGACAGCATGGCTACACCTTC. The chain carries TRBV6-6 and TRBJ1-2; tentatively, D is TRBD1 (6 bases). This CDR3 is built from 12 residues. Germline CDR1 is MNHNY and CDR2 is SVGAGI (reference sequence). V was pared by 5 bases and J by 6 bases, with 10 bases between.

By its share, this clone is large. V and J are TRBV19 and TRBJ1-2; TRBD1 is a possible D gene (6 bases). Trimming took 6 bases from V and 7 from J, leaving 15 bases between them. CDR1 LNHDA and CDR2 SQIVND come from the germline V gene (reference sequence). The CDR3 runs 13 residues. For the CDR3, the DNA is TGTGCCAGTAGCCTCACAGGGTCCAGTGGCTACACCTTC. It encodes CASSLTGSSGYTF. Looking up the rest from reference TRBV19 and TRBJ1-2 gives the full variable domain: DGGITQSPKYLFRKEGQNVTLSCEQNLNHDAMYWYRQDPGQGLRLIYYSQIVNDFQKGDIAEGYSVSREKKESFPLTVTSAQKNPTAFYLCASSLTGSSGYTFGSGTRLTVV.

In this sample, this clone turned up once. The chain couples TRBV19 to TRBJ2-2, with 9 bases fitting TRBD2. The J segment lost 2 bases and the V segment lost 1 base, leaving 2 bases of the junction unmatched. In germline, CDR1 is LNHDA, CDR2 SQIVND (reference sequence). The CDR3 is made up of 16 amino acids. CDR3 sequence (DNA): TGTGCCAGTAGTATAGGTAGCGGGGGAAACACCGGGGAGCTGTTTTTT. This gives the protein CASSIGSGGNTGELFF.

This clone was picked up one time. V gene TRBV28 combines with J gene TRBJ1-2, with D uncertain. CDR3 length: 14 amino acids. With 7 bases removed from V and 3 bases from J, the gap between germline ends came to 15 bases. In germline, CDR1 is MDHEN, CDR2 SYDVKM. CDR3: CASIGVGRDYGYTF. The CDR3 DNA reads as TGTGCCAGCATTGGGGTGGGGAGAGACTATGGCTACACCTTC.

The chain has TRBV7-3 and TRBJ1-1; D is perhaps TRBD1 (6 bases). The CDR3 is 16 amino acids. Trimming cost V 2 bases and J 1 base, with 14 bases left between them. Germline V gene data show CDR1 as SGHTA and CDR2 as FQGTGA. In DNA, the CDR3 is TGTGCCAGCAGCTTAGCGGTGGGGGCAGGGAACACTGAAGCTTTCTTT. Residues: CASSLAVGAGNTEAFF.

The gene calls are TRBV5-6 and TRBJ2-7, with a possible D match to TRBD2 (5 bases). The CDR3 covers 16 residues. V lost 6 bases, J lost 9 bases, and 28 bases lay in between. Germline V gene data show CDR1 as SGHDT and CDR2 as YYEEEE. Here the CDR3 reads CASTSLGPAGKVVQYF. CDR3 DNA sequence: TGTGCCAGCACCTCCCTCGGGCCAGCCGGGAAGGTGGTGCAGTACTTC.

This clone showed up just once. The chain combines TRBV27 with TRBJ2-1; 10 bases align to TRBD2. Germline-derived CDR1 and CDR2 are MNHEY and SMNVEV (reference sequence). The CDR3 contains 16 residues. V dropped 6 bases and J dropped 2; count of bases not matched to a gene: 7. CDR3 loop: CASRTVAGGPYNEQFF. The CDR3 nucleotides read TGTGCCAGCAGGACTGTAGCGGGAGGCCCCTACAATGAGCAGTTCTTC.

The rearrangement links TRBV28 to TRBJ1-2; tentatively, D is TRBD1 (5 bases). V lost 7 bases and J 8 bases, leaving 20 bases between the germline ends. This CDR3 has 14 amino acids. Germline CDR1 MDHEN, CDR2 SYDVKM. The CDR3 DNA reads as TGTGCCAGCAACCCCCCCGGGACCTTACCAGGCTACACCTTC. It yields the protein CASNPPGTLPGYTF.

The chain joins TRBV18 to TRBJ1-5; D call uncertain. The CDR3 runs 15 residues. From germline, CDR1 is KGHSH and CDR2 LQKENI. The ends were cut back, 3 bases at V and 4 bases at J, with 13 bases in the middle. CDR3 in amino acids: CASSPAGPLNQPQHF. The CDR3, as DNA: TGTGCCAGCTCACCGGCCGGACCTCTAAATCAGCCCCAGCATTTT.

CDR3: CASRNPSGAAIYF. CDR3 nucleotides: TGTGCCAGCAGAAATCCCTCGGGGGCAGCAATATATTTT. The chain uses TRBV6-1 and TRBJ1-3; D may be TRBD1 (6 bases). The CDR3 contains 13 residues. Per the germline V gene, CDR1 is MNHNS and CDR2 is SASEGT. Trimming pared 6 bases from V and 13 bases from J, leaving 19 bases between.

The V gene is TRBV28, the J gene TRBJ2-7, with a possible D match to TRBD1 (5 bases). V was trimmed by 2 bases and J by 5 bases, leaving 13 bases between them. The CDR3 extends over 14 amino acids. Germline CDR1 is MDHEN and CDR2 is SYDVKM. DNA for the CDR3: TGTGCCAGCAGTTTAGGCGTCAGGGCTAACGAGCAGTACTTC. It encodes CASSLGVRANEQYF.

In its sample, this clone ranks as medium-sized. This chain joins TRBV2 and TRBJ1-5, with no clear D. Germline values: CDR1 SNHLY, CDR2 FYNNEI. This CDR3 has 15 residues. V was cut by 2 bases and J by 0 bases, with 8 bases left in between. CDR3 protein: CASSERGISNQPQHF. As DNA, the CDR3 is TGTGCCAGCAGTGAAAGAGGGATTAGCAATCAGCCCCAGCATTTT. The full variable domain, completed using reference TRBV2 and TRBJ1-5, is EPEVTQTPSHQVTQMGQEVILRCVPISNHLYFYWYRQILGQKVEFLVSFYNNEISEKSEIFDDQFSVERPDGSNFTLKIRSTKLEDSAMYFCASSERGISNQPQHFGDGTRLSIL.